This T cell receptor (beta chain) appears in the sequencing data of a study of blood T cell repertoires in COVID-19. Study-level information: Samples came from the United States, Italy and Spain, spanning acute and convalescent COVID-19.

V trimming: 4 bases; J trimming: 2 bases; junction bases outside the gene matches: 3. Germline lookup yields CDR1 SNHLY and CDR2 FYNNEI. This CDR3 contains 14 residues. Clinical history as reported by participants underpinned cohort assignment. Cohort 3 recovered donors had two negative PCRs, clearance, or symptom resolution. Profiling relied on immunoSEQ multiplex PCR, and the TCRdb table lists in-frame clones only, not all of them. In the table there are around 130,000 clones, less than 90% of which are singletons. The origin of this receptor is a young man who had recovered from COVID-19. V usage is TRBV2 and J usage is TRBJ1-2; 8 nucleotides align to TRBD1. Sequencing was carried out using PBMCs or T cells enriched from blood (not recorded which). The CDR3 loop is CASSARTGNYGYTF. As DNA, the CDR3 is TGTGCCAGCAGTGCAAGGACAGGGAACTATGGCTACACCTTC.